The clone carrying this T cell receptor (beta chain) was counted a single time. This entry comes from a study of blood T cell repertoires in COVID-19. For the study at large: There were acute and convalescent COVID-19 samples, and they came from the United States, Italy and Spain.

The CDR3 consists of 15 residues. V was pared by 2 bases and J by 5 bases, with 16 bases between. CDR1 and CDR2 (germline): MNHEY, SMNVEV (reference sequence). Participant ages covered about 18 to 90 years across 25 or so US areas. Symptom resolution, clearance, or two negative PCRs marked the recovered donors of Cohort 3. The repertoire was sequenced with immunoSEQ multiplex PCR; TCRdb's copy has only in-frame clones and lacks some. The sample includes some 300,000 clones, approximately 85% of them seen just once. The sequencing sample was made of PBMCs or T cells enriched from blood (not recorded which). The J gene is TRBJ2-7, the V gene TRBV27; D is undetermined. This clonotype was sampled from a woman in her thirties who had recovered from COVID-19. The CDR3 nucleotides read TGTGCCAGCAGTTTAGTGGGCTACTCTACCCACGAGCAGTACTTC. It codes for CASSLVGYSTHEQYF.